Listed below are T cell receptor beta chains from one sample, sequenced in a study of cytomegalovirus exposure and HLA in healthy donors. Generated by immunoSEQ multiplex PCR, the TCRdb table keeps only in-frame clones and is missing some. The sample carries approximately 200,000 clones, around 81% recorded once. What was sequenced was PBMCs. The receptors derive from a woman under 30 in good health and CMV-seropositive. CDR3s include the opening cysteine and the closing phenylalanine or tryptophan. A D gene is named only where the DNA matches it firmly. Clone size is not always given. Where it is, it says once, few, many or a class for expanded clones.

-	TRBV11-3	TRBJ2-3	-	TGTGCCAGCAGCTTAGGTAGCCGACTCGGAGGCACAGATACGCAGTATTTT	CASSLGSRLGGTDTQYF
once	TRBV6-1	TRBJ2-6	-	TGTGCCAGCAGACACGGGGAAAGAGCCAACGTCCTGACTTTC	CASRHGERANVLTF
-	TRBV15	TRBJ1-1	-	TGTGCCACCAGCCCCAAGCAGGGAAGGAACACTGAAGCTTTCTTT	CATSPKQGRNTEAFF
-	TRBV15	TRBJ2-3	TRBD2	TGTGCCACCAGCAGGGGACTAGGGCAGTATTTT	CATSRGLGQYF
-	TRBV6-5	TRBJ1-1	-	TGTGCCAGCAGCCCGATGGGAGGGGTCGGCACTGAAGCTTTCTTT	CASSPMGGVGTEAFF
-	TRBV19	TRBJ2-7	-	TGTGCCAGTAGTATAGATCTGGCCACCTACGAGCAGTACTTC	CASSIDLATYEQYF
-	TRBV7-9	TRBJ2-3	-	TGTGCCAGCAGCCCCGCCTTAGGCACAGATACGCAGTATTTT	CASSPALGTDTQYF
-	TRBV11-3	TRBJ2-5	TRBD1	TGTGCCAGCAGACCTAATCGGACAGGGGGAGAGACCCAGTACTTC	CASRPNRTGGETQYF
-	TRBV2	TRBJ2-1	TRBD1	TGTGCCAGCAGTGAAACAGCAGGGGGCTCCTACAATGAGCAGTTCTTC	CASSETAGGSYNEQFF
-	TRBV5-5	TRBJ2-1	-	TGTGCCAGCAGCTTGCAGGGGACCTACAATGAGCAGTTCTTC	CASSLQGTYNEQFF
-	TRBV27	TRBJ1-1	TRBD1	TGTGCCAGCAGTTTATGGGACAGGGCGACTGAAGCTTTCTTT	CASSLWDRATEAFF
-	TRBV5-1	TRBJ2-1	TRBD1	TGCGCCAGCAGCTGGACAGGGGGCGGTGAGCAGTTCTTC	CASSWTGGGEQFF
-	TRBV7-9	TRBJ1-2	-	TGTGCCAGCAGCTTAGATCGGCGGGGAGGCGGCTACACCTTC	CASSLDRRGGGYTF
-	TRBV7-8	TRBJ1-6	-	TGTGCCAGCAGCCCAATCCGAGGGGGTGATTCACCCCTCCACTTT	CASSPIRGGDSPLHF
few	TRBV2	TRBJ1-2	-	TGTGCCAGCAGTGAAGAAGAGGGTGATTATGGCTACACCTTC	CASSEEEGDYGYTF
-	TRBV28	TRBJ1-6	TRBD1	TGTGCCAGCAGTTTCACAGGGGGCAATTCACCCCTCCACTTT	CASSFTGGNSPLHF
few	TRBV5-4	TRBJ1-2	-	TGTGCCAGCAGCTTGGGCGGTAACTATGGCTACACCTTC	CASSLGGNYGYTF
-	TRBV5-1	TRBJ1-1	TRBD1	TGCGCCAGCAGCCGGACAGGGGCGGGAAACACTGAAGCTTTCTTT	CASSRTGAGNTEAFF
-	TRBV6-6	TRBJ2-2	-	TGTGCCAGCAGGGGACTGGACACCGGGGAGCTGTTTTTT	CASRGLDTGELFF
-	TRBV28	TRBJ1-5	-	TGTGCCAGCAGCCTAGCGGGAGAAGTCCAAAATCAGCCCCAGCATTTT	CASSLAGEVQNQPQHF
-	TRBV5-4	TRBJ1-6	-	TGTGCCAGCAGCTCTTATAATTCACCCCTCCACTTT	CASSSYNSPLHF
-	TRBV6-5	TRBJ1-1	-	TGTGCCAGCAGTTTCTCGGGCCGGATTACCTCAGCTTTCTTT	CASSFSGRITSAFF
-	TRBV2	TRBJ2-7	TRBD2	TGTGCCAGCACGGGGGGTCTCTACGAGCAGTACTTC	CASTGGLYEQYF
-	TRBV6-6	TRBJ2-5	TRBD1	TGTGCCAGCAAAGACAGGGGTGCGGAGACCCAGTACTTC	CASKDRGAETQYF
once	TRBV10-3	TRBJ2-7	TRBD2	TGTGCCATCAGTGACGGGACTAGCAACGAGCAGTACTTC	CAISDGTSNEQYF
-	TRBV20-1	TRBJ2-7	-	TGCAGTGCTCAGGGCCCTGGGGAGCAGTACTTC	CSAQGPGEQYF
-	TRBV28	TRBJ1-5	-	TGTGCCAGCAGCCCACGGATGGGGCCGGGGGAAGGGCAGCCCCAGCATTTT	CASSPRMGPGEGQPQHF
-	TRBV6-4	TRBJ2-2	TRBD2	TGTGCCAGCAGTCCGGGACTAGCTAGCGGGGCTCCCACCGGGGAGCTGTTTTTT	CASSPGLASGAPTGELFF
-	TRBV5-4	TRBJ2-1	-	TGTGCCAGCAAGTTTGGCGGATACAATGAGCAGTTCTTC	CASKFGGYNEQFF
-	TRBV9	TRBJ1-3	-	TGTGCCAGCAGCCCCGGGGTGGCGTTGAAGGGAAACACCATATATTTT	CASSPGVALKGNTIYF
-	TRBV19	TRBJ1-5	-	TGTGCCAGTAGTATTGCAGGGTGGCGCAATCAGCCCCAGCATTTT	CASSIAGWRNQPQHF
-	TRBV14	TRBJ2-2	-	TGTGCCAGCAGCCAGCACAGCAACACCGGGGAGCTGTTTTTT	CASSQHSNTGELFF